Presented here are 3 T cell receptor beta chains from one specimen sequenced in a study of CD8 T cells in Susac syndrome. Reverse transcription of roughly 0.5 to 1 ug RNA used random hexamers. MiXCR, applied by TCRdb to the immunoSEQ multiplex PCR reads, yields one record per CDR3 protein. The sample lists just under 95,000 distinct CDR3 sequences, roughly 94% occurring once. The sample was CD4+ T cells from PBMCs. Receptor source: a human donor with Susac syndrome.

The rearrangement uses TRBV4-2 and TRBJ1-4; the match to TRBD1 covers 7 bases. V lost 3 bases to trimming and J lost 0 bases; unmatched junction nucleotides: 4. The length of the CDR3 is 16 residues. Germline values: CDR1 LGHNA, CDR2 YNFKEQ. The DNA for the CDR3 is TGTGCCAGCAGCCAGAGCGGGACAGCAACTAATGAAAAACTGTTTTTT. Translated, it gives CASSQSGTATNEKLFF.

This sequence joins TRBV10-3 and TRBJ2-6; weak D call: TRBD1 (6 bases). Trimming took 4 bases from V and 0 from J, leaving 13 bases between them. The length of the CDR3 is 17 residues. Germline loops: CDR1 ENHRY, CDR2 SYGVKD. CDR3 amino acids: CAISGVQGFSGANVLTF. The CDR3 DNA follows: TGTGCCATCAGTGGTGTACAGGGCTTCTCTGGGGCCAACGTCCTGACTTTC.

The chain couples TRBV30 to TRBJ1-1; no clear D. Trimming stripped 6 bases from V and 1 base from J, with 6 bases between. This CDR3 comprises 11 residues. Germline V gives CDR1 GTSNPN, CDR2 SVGIG (reference sequence). The CDR3 nucleotides read TGTGCCTGTAATGCGAACACTGAAGCTTTCTTT. This codes for CACNANTEAFF.